This T cell receptor (beta chain) was sequenced for a study of blood T cell repertoires in COVID-19. CDR3 length equals 14 residues. From germline, CDR1 is LNHDA and CDR2 SQIVND (reference sequence). Trimming took 6 bases from V and 4 from J; bases not matched to a gene: 7. The repertoire was sequenced with immunoSEQ multiplex PCR; TCRdb's copy has only in-frame clones and lacks some. The sample contains about 110,000 clones, approximately 80% of which appear only once. The clonotype comes from a woman aged 60-75 years with acute or convalescent COVID-19. Specimen: peripheral blood. The chain recombines TRBV19 with TRBJ2-3; 7 bases align to TRBD2. CDR3 DNA: TGTGCCAGTAGCTTTGCGGGGGATTCAGATACGCAGTATTTT. It is translated as CASSFAGDSDTQYF.